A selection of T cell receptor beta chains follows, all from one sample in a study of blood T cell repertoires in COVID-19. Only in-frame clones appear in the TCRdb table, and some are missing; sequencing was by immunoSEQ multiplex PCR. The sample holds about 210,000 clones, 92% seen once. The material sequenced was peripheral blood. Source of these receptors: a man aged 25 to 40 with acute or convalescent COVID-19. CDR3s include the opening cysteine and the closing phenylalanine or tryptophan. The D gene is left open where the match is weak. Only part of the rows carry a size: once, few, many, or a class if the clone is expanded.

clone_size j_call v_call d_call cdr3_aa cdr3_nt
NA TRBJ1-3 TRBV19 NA CASSILTGGSRNTIYF TGTGCCAGTAGTATCCTCACGGGGGGGTCGCGAAACACCATATATTTT
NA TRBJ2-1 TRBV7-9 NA CASSLVYSNGEQFF TGTGCCAGCAGCTTAGTTTATTCCAACGGTGAGCAGTTCTTC
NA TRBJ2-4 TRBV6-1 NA CASSGAGATSRNIQYF TGTGCCAGCAGTGGGGCGGGGGCTACGAGTCGGAACATTCAGTACTTC
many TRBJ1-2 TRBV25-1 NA CASSDEGGDYRYTF TGTGCCAGCAGTGACGAGGGAGGGGATTATCGCTACACCTTC
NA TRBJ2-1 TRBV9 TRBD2 CASSVLGSGSYNEQFF TGTGCCAGCAGCGTACTGGGTAGCGGGTCCTACAATGAGCAGTTCTTC
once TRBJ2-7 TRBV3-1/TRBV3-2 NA CASSRTGSYYEQYF TGTGCCAGCAGCCGAACCGGGAGTTACTACGAGCAGTACTTC
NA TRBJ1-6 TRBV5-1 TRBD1 CASSFGDGTVNSPLHF TGCGCCAGCAGCTTCGGGGACGGGACAGTTAATTCACCCCTCCACTTT
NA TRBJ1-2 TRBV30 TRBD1 CAWTGGNYGYTF TGTGCCTGGACAGGGGGAAACTATGGCTACACCTTC
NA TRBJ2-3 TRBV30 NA CAWGRSGDRYF TGTGCCTGGGGGAGGTCCGGTGACAGGTATTTT
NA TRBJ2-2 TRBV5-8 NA CASRRTVTGELFF TGTGCCAGCAGACGGACAGTCACCGGGGAGCTGTTTTTT
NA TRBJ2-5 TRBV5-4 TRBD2 CASSPTSGYQETQYF TGTGCCAGCAGCCCGACTAGCGGATACCAAGAGACCCAGTACTTC
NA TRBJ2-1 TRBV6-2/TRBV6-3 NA CASSSFSSYNEQFF TGTGCCAGCAGTTCTTTTTCCTCCTACAATGAGCAGTTCTTC
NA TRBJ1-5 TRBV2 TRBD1 CASRGRQGDNQPQHF TGTGCCAGCAGGGGACGACAGGGAGACAATCAGCCCCAGCATTTT
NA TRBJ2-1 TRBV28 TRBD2 CASTPEGLAPYNEQFF TGTGCCAGCACCCCCGAGGGACTAGCGCCCTACAATGAGCAGTTCTTC
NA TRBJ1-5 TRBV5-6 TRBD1 CASSTTGTGSNQPQHF TGTGCCAGCAGTACCACCGGGACAGGGAGCAATCAGCCCCAGCATTTT
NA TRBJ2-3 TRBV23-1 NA CAIGTRDTPTPDTQYF TGCGCCATAGGGACCCGGGACACCCCCACCCCAGATACGCAGTATTTT
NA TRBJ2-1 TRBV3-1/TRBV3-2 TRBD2 CASRPGLAYNEQFF TGTGCCAGCAGACCGGGACTAGCGTACAATGAGCAGTTCTTC
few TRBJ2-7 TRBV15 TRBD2 CATSREAGGTYEQYF TGTGCCACCAGCAGAGAAGCGGGGGGGACCTACGAGCAGTACTTC